In this sample, the clone carrying this T cell receptor (beta chain) turned up a few times. The antigen remains unidentified. Unique molecular identifiers (one per individual cDNA molecule) were attached. TCRdb re-derived calls from the 5' RACE reads in MiXCR, one entry per CDR3 protein. Here the sample spans about 77,000 distinct CDR3 sequences, approximately 15% being singletons. These data belong to a study of early T cells in non-severe SARS-CoV-2 infection. Study as a whole: Sequencing used unsorted whole-blood bulk RNA, so chains lack pairing. Study-wide findings and caveats: VDJdb-based annotation leaned toward anti-spike CD8 responses and missed private and CD4 specificities.

Losses at the gene ends were 4 bases for V and 2 bases for J; bases not matched to a gene: 5. Germline CDR1 SEHNR, CDR2 FQNEAQ (reference sequence). The CDR3 is 14 residues long. The source is an adult who was a healthcare worker with PCR-confirmed SARS-CoV-2 infection or an uninfected control (not recorded which). Material: whole blood. The chain carries TRBV7-9 and TRBJ2-7; TRBD2 aligns across 7 bases. The CDR3 sequence is CASSYGGGAYEQYF. The CDR3 bases are TGTGCCAGCAGCTATGGGGGGGGTGCCTACGAGCAGTACTTC.